These 3 T cell receptor beta chains came from one sample sequenced in a study of technical replicates of blood from a handful of donors. Libraries were prepared by immunoSEQ multiplex PCR; TCRdb keeps only in-frame clonotypes and omits some of them. The table includes tens of thousands of clones, approximately 90% detected once. Sequencing used T cells isolated from PBMCs. Every receptor here comes from a human donor in good health.

V gene TRBV2 combines with J gene TRBJ1-1; D may be TRBD1 (5 bases). The CDR3 is 15 amino acids. Trimming took off 4 bases at V and 0 bases at J, with 12 bases between the two ends. Germline V CDR1 and CDR2: SNHLY, FYNNEI. This CDR3 reads CASSGRQLMNTEAFF. Written as DNA, the CDR3 is TGTGCCAGCAGTGGGCGACAGCTTATGAACACTGAAGCTTTCTTT.

The J gene is TRBJ1-5, the V gene TRBV4-1; 7 bases match TRBD1. The V segment lost 6 bases and the J segment 6 bases; nucleotides outside the gene matches: 8. CDR3 length: 14 amino acids. Germline loops: CDR1 MGHRA, CDR2 YSYEKL. Here the CDR3 DNA reads TGCGCCAGCAGTCTCGACAGGGTAACTCAGCCCCAGCATTTT. Its protein is CASSLDRVTQPQHF.

This clone was detected once. V usage is TRBV5-1 and J usage is TRBJ2-7, with 7 bases identical to TRBD2. The CDR3 covers 15 residues. V dropped 1 base and J dropped 7; count of bases not matched to a gene: 11. The germline V gene has CDR1 SGHRS and CDR2 YFSETQ. The DNA for the CDR3 is TGCGCCAGCAGCTTGAGCCAGGGAGGGTCTAGTGAGCAGTACTTC. Protein: CASSLSQGGSSEQYF.